The 10 T cell receptor beta chains presented below share a single source sample, sequenced in a study of Graves' ophthalmopathy and Graves' hyperthyroidism. The TCR beta CDR3 regions underwent amplification from RNA transcripts. HTBI primers served in a first-round RT-PCR, which a second-round multiplex PCR followed. TCRdb re-called the multiplex PCR reads with MiXCR, one entry per CDR3 protein. The repertoire holds over a million distinct CDR3 sequences, about two fifths seen once, with 11% in the top ten. Sequenced: peripheral blood or thyroid tissue (not recorded which). Receptors originate from an adult man with Graves' hyperthyroidism.

This clonotype was detected ten times or more. The J gene is TRBJ1-2, the V gene TRBV7-2; 7 nucleotides line up with TRBD1. This CDR3 has 13 residues. Germline V gene sequence: CDR1 SGHTA, CDR2 FQGNSA. The ends lost 6 bases at V and 4 bases at J; junction bases unmatched: 5. CDR3: CASRSTGVYGYTF. CDR3 DNA: TGTGCCAGCAGATCTACAGGGGTCTATGGCTACACCTTC.

There are a few counts of this clonotype. J is TRBJ2-7 and V is TRBV20-1, with D tentatively TRBD2 (5 bases). CDR3 length: 14 residues. The V end was cut by 5 bases, the J end by 2 bases, with 16 bases between. Germline V gene data show CDR1 as DFQATT and CDR2 as SNEGSKA (reference sequence). This CDR3 is CSARPTSGTYEQYF. CDR3 nucleotide sequence: TGCAGTGCTCGACCTACAAGCGGAACCTACGAGCAGTACTTC.

V and J are TRBV10-3 and TRBJ1-5; 7 bases agree with TRBD1. After removal of 0 bases from V and 7 bases from J, the junction contained 6 bases not matched to a gene. There are 15 residues in the CDR3. The germline gives CDR1 ENHRY, CDR2 SYGVKD. CDR3 sequence (DNA): TGTGCCATCAGTGAGTCGACAGGGTTCGGGCAGCCCCAGCATTTT. Its protein is CAISESTGFGQPQHF.

At least ten counts were recorded for this clonotype. The chain carries TRBV7-2 and TRBJ1-5, with 7 bases identical to TRBD1. After removal of 5 bases from V and 0 bases from J, the junction contained 4 bases not matched to a gene. This CDR3 has 15 residues. The germline CDR1 and CDR2 sequences are SGHTA and FQGNSA. The CDR3 bases are TGTGCCAGCAGCCCCCAGGGGGATAGCAATCAGCCCCAGCATTTT. It codes for CASSPQGDSNQPQHF.

This clonotype was counted ten times or more. The chain recombines TRBV20-1 with TRBJ2-7, with 10 bases lining up with TRBD2. Per germline, CDR1 DFQATT and CDR2 SNEGSKA (reference sequence). The length of the CDR3 is 14 residues. V dropped 4 bases and J dropped 4; count of bases not matched to a gene: 7. This chain's CDR3 is CSANLAGEGYEQYF. CDR3 DNA sequence: TGCAGTGCTAACCTAGCGGGAGAGGGGTACGAGCAGTACTTC.

For this clonotype: One end of the junction does not line up with germline, which may come from a read error. The rearrangement uses TRBV10-3 and TRBJ1-5, with D maybe TRBD1 (6 bases). Looked up from germline, CDR1 is ENHRY and CDR2 is SYGVKD. CDR3 length: 16 amino acids. The CDR3 sequence: CASSLSGVGSNQPQHF. The CDR3 DNA sequence: TGTGCCAGCAGTTTATCAGGGGTAGGTAGCAATCAGCCCCAGCATTTT.

The chain links TRBV20-1 to TRBJ1-6, with D perhaps matching TRBD1 (6 bases). This CDR3 has 17 residues. Germline CDR1 and CDR2: DFQATT and SNEGSKA (reference sequence). The CDR3, as DNA: TGCAGGATTCCGAGGGGGAACACTGAAGGGGGGAATTCACCCCTCCACTTT. This codes for CRIPRGNTEGGNSPLHF.

There are a few counts of this clonotype. The chain carries TRBV14 and TRBJ1-5; 10 bases match TRBD1. Germline assignment: CDR1 SGHDN and CDR2 FVKESK. The junction had 3 bases not matched to a gene; V was cut back by 6 bases and J by 1 base. The CDR3 runs to 15 residues. The CDR3 sequence: CASRGGQGSNQPQHF. CDR3 bases: TGTGCCAGCAGAGGGGGACAGGGGAGCAATCAGCCCCAGCATTTT.

This clonotype occurred many times. The CDR3 loop reads CASSLARQGSGNTIYF. In nucleotides, the CDR3 is TGTGCCAGCAGCTTAGCCAGACAAGGCTCTGGAAACACCATATATTTT. The chain carries TRBV7-6 and TRBJ1-3; D call uncertain. Trimming removed 0 bases at V and 0 bases at J, with 9 bases between. There are 16 residues in the CDR3. Per germline, CDR1 SGHVS and CDR2 FNYEAQ.

This clonotype was counted ten times or more. The chain is built from TRBV19 and TRBJ1-5; TRBD1 matches 9 bases. The germline CDR1 and CDR2 sequences are LNHDA and SQIVND (reference sequence). This CDR3 comprises 15 residues. V was clipped by 7 bases and J by 3 bases; unmatched bases: 7. CDR3 region: CASISWTGDNQPQHF. CDR3 DNA: TGTGCCAGTATATCTTGGACAGGGGACAATCAGCCCCAGCATTTT.